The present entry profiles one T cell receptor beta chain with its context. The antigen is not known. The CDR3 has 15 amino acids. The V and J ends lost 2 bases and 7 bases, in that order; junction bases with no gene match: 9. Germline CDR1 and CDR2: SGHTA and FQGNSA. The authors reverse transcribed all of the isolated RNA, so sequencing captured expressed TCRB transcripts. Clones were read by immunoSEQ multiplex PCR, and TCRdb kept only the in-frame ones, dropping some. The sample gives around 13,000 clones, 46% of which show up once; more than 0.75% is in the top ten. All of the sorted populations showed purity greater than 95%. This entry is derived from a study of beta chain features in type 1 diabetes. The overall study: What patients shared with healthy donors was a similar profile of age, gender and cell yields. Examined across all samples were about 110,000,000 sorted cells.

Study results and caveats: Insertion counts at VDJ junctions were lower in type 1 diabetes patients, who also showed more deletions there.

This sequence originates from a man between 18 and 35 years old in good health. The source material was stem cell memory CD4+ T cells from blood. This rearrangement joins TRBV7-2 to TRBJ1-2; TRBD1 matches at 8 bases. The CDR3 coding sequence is TGTGCCAGCAGCTTATGGGCAGGGACAGGCGGTGGCTACACCTTC. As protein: CASSLWAGTGGGYTF.